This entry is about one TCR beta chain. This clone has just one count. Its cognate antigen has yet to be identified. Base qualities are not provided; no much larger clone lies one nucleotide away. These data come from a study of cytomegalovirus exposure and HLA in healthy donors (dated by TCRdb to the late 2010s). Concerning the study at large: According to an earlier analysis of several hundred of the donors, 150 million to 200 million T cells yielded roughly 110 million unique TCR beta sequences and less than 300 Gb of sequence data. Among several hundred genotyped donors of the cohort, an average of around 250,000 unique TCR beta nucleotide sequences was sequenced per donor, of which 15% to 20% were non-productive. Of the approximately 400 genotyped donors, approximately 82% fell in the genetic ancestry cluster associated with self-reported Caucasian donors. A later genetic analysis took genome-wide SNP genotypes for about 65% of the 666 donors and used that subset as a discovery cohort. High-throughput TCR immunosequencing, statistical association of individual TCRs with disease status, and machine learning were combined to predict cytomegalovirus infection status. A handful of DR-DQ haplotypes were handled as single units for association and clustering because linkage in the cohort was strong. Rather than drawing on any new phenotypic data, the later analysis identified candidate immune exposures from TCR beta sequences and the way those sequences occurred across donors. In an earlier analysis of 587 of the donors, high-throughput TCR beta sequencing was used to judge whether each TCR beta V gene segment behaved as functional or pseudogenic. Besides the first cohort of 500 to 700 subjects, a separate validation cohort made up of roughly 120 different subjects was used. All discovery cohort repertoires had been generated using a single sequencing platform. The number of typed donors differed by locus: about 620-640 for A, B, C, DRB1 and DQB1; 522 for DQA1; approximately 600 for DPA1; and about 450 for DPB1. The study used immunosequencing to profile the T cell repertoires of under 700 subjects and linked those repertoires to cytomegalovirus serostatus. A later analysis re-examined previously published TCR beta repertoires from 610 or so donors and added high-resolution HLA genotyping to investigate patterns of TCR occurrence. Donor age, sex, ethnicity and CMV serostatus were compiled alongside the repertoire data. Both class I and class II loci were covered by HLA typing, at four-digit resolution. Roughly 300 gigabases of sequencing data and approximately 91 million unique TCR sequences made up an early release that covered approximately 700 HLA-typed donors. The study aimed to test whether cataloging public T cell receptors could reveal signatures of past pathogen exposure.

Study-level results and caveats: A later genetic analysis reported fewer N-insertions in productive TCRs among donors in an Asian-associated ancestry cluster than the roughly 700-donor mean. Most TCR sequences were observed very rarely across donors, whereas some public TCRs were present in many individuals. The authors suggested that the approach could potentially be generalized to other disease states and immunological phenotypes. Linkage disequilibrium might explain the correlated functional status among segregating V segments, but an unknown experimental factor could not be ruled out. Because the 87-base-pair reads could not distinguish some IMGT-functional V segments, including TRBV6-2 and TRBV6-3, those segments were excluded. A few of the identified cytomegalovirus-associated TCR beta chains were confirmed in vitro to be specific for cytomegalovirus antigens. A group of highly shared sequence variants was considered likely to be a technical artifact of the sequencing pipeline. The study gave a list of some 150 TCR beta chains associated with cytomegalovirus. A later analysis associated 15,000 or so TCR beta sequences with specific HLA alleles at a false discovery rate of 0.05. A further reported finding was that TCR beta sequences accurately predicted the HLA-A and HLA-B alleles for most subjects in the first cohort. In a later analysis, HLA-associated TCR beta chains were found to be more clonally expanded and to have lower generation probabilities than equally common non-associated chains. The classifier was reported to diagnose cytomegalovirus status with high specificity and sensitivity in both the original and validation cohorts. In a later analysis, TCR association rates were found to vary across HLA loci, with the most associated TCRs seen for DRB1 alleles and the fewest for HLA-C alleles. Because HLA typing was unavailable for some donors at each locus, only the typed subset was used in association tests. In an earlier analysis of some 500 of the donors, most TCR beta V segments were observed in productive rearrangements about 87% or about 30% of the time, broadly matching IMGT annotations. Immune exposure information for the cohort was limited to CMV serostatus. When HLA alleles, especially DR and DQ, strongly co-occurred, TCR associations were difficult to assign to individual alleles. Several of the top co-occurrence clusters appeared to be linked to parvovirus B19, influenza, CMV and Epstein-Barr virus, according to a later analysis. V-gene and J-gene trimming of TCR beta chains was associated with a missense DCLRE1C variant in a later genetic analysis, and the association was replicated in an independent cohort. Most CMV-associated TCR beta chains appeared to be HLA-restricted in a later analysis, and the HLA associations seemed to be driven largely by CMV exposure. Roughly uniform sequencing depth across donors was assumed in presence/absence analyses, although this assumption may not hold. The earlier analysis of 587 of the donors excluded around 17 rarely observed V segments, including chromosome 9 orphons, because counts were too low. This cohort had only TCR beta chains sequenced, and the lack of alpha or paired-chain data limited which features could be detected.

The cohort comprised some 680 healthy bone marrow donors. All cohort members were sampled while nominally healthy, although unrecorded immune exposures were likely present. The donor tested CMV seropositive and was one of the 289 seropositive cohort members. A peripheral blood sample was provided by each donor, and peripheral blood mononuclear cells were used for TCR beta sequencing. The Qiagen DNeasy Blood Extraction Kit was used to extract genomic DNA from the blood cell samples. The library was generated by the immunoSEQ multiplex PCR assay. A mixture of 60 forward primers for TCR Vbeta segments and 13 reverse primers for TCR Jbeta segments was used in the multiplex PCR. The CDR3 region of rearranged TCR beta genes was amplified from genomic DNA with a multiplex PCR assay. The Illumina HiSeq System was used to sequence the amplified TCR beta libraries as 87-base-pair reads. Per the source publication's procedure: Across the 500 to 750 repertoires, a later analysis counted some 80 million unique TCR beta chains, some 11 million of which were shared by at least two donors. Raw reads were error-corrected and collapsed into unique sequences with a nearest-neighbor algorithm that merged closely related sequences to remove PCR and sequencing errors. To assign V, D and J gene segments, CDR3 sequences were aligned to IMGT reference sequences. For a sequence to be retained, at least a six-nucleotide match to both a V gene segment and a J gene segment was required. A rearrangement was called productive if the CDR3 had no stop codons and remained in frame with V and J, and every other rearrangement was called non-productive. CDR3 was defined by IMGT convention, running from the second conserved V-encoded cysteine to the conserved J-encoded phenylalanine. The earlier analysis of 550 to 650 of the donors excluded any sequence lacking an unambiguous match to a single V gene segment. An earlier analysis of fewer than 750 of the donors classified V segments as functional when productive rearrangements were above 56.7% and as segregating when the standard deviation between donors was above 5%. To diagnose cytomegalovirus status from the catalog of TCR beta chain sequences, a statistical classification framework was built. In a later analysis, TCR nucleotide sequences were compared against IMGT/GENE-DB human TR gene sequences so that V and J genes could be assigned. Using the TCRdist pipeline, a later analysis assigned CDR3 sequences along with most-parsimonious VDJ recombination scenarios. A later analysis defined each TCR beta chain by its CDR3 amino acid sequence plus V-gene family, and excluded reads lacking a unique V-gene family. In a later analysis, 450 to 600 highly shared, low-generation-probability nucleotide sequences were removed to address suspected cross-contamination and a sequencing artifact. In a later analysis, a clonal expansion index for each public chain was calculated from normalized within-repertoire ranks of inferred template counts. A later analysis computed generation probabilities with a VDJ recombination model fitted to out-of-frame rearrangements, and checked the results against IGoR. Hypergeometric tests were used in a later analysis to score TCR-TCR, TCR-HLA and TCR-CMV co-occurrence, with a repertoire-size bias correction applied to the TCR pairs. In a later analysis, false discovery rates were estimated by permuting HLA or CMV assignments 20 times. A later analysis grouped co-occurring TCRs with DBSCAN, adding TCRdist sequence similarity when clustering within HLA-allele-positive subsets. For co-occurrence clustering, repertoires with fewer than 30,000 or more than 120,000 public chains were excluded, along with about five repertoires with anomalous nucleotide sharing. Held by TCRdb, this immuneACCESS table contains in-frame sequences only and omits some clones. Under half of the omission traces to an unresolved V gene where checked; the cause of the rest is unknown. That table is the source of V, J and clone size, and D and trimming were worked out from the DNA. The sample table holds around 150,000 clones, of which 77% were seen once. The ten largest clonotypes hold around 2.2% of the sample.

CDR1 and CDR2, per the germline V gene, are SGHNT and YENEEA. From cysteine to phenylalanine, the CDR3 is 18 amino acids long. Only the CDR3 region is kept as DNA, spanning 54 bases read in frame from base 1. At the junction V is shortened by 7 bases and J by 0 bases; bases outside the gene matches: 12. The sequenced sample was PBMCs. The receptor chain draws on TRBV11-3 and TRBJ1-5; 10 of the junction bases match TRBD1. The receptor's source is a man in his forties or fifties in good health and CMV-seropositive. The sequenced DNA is TGTGCCAGCACCACCGGCCGAGGACAGGGGGATAGCAATCAGCCCCAGCATTTT. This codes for CASTTGRGQGDSNQPQHF.